This T cell receptor beta chain was retrieved from a study of blood T cell repertoires in COVID-19. Study at large: The study drew acute and convalescent COVID-19 samples from the United States, Italy and Spain.

V lost 0 bases to trimming and J lost 7 bases, with 7 bases between them. Per the germline V gene, CDR1 is LNHDA and CDR2 is SQIVND (reference sequence). The CDR3 is 14 amino acids. Clones were sequenced by immunoSEQ multiplex PCR, and TCRdb holds only the in-frame ones, with some missing. The sample includes roughly 92,000 clones, more than 75% seen only once; the top ten take approximately 5%. The J gene is TRBJ1-6, the V gene TRBV19, with D uncertain. The sequencing sample was made of peripheral blood. The receptor was derived from an elderly woman with acute or convalescent COVID-19. CDR3 sequence: CASSIDRQNSPLHF. CDR3 DNA sequence: TGTGCCAGTAGTATAGATCGCCAGAATTCACCCCTCCACTTT.